A selection of T cell receptor beta chains follows, all from one sample in a study of lymphopenia after photon versus proton radiotherapy. TCRdb keeps only in-frame clones here, not all; method: immunoSEQ multiplex PCR. Here the sample spans about 39,000 clones, roughly nine tenths being singletons. This material consisted of peripheral blood, taken from a patient treated with photon-based radiotherapy. These receptors were collected from a man aged 55 to 69 with cholangiocarcinoma. CDR3s include the opening cysteine and the closing phenylalanine or tryptophan. Fields, in order: V gene, J gene, D gene, clone size, CDR3 protein, CDR3 DNA. A D gene is named only where the DNA matches it firmly. The size entry is marked missing in some rows and otherwise reads once, few, many or a size class.

V: TRBV28; J: TRBJ2-3; D: -; size: -; CDR3: CASIQSVTDTQYF; DNA: TGTGCCAGCATACAGTCGGTCACAGATACGCAGTATTTT
V: TRBV4-1; J: TRBJ2-5; D: -; size: -; CDR3: CASSQDLQEYQETQYF; DNA: TGCGCCAGCAGCCAAGATCTTCAGGAATACCAAGAGACCCAGTACTTC
V: TRBV6-6; J: TRBJ2-7; D: -; size: -; CDR3: CASSPDWVGGEQYF; DNA: TGTGCCAGCAGTCCCGACTGGGTGGGGGGCGAGCAGTACTTC
V: TRBV28; J: TRBJ1-2; D: -; size: -; CDR3: CASSPPRAGKSGYTF; DNA: TGTGCCAGCAGTCCACCCAGGGCAGGGAAGAGCGGCTACACCTTC
V: TRBV19; J: TRBJ2-2; D: -; size: few; CDR3: CASSSFRNTGELFF; DNA: TGTGCCAGTAGTTCTTTCCGGAACACCGGGGAGCTGTTTTTT
V: TRBV21-1; J: TRBJ2-2; D: -; size: -; CDR3: CASSKAGAPGELFF; DNA: TGTGCCAGCAGCAAAGCGGGAGCTCCCGGGGAGCTGTTTTTT
V: TRBV5-6; J: TRBJ1-2; D: -; size: -; CDR3: CASSLARRVYGYTF; DNA: TGTGCCAGCAGCTTGGCAAGGCGGGTCTATGGCTACACCTTC
V: TRBV2; J: TRBJ2-7; D: -; size: -; CDR3: CASSELGSSSYEQYF; DNA: TGTGCCAGCAGTGAATTGGGCTCGAGCTCCTACGAGCAGTACTTC
V: TRBV11-3; J: TRBJ2-1; D: -; size: -; CDR3: CASSTTNNEQFF; DNA: TGTGCCAGCAGCACGACAAACAATGAGCAGTTCTTC
V: TRBV5-1; J: TRBJ2-3; D: TRBD2; size: -; CDR3: CASSPTGLAGGEDTQYF; DNA: TGCGCCAGCAGCCCCACAGGACTAGCGGGGGGGGAGGATACGCAGTATTTT
V: TRBV7-8; J: TRBJ2-5; D: -; size: once; CDR3: CASSQDNQETQYF; DNA: TGTGCCAGCAGCCAAGACAACCAAGAGACCCAGTACTTC
V: TRBV5-1; J: TRBJ1-3; D: -; size: once; CDR3: CASSLGAGNTIYF; DNA: TGCGCCAGCAGCTTGGGGGCGGGAAACACCATATATTTT
V: TRBV27; J: TRBJ1-6; D: -; size: -; CDR3: CASSTFWGAGSPLHF; DNA: TGTGCCAGCAGTACATTTTGGGGCGCAGGGTCACCCCTCCACTTT
V: TRBV6-6; J: TRBJ2-7; D: TRBD1; size: -; CDR3: CASSYRGQGTYEQYF; DNA: TGTGCCAGCAGTTACCGGGGACAGGGAACCTACGAGCAGTACTTC
V: TRBV15; J: TRBJ2-6; D: TRBD1; size: -; CDR3: CATSRSGQGNSGANVLTF; DNA: TGTGCCACCAGCAGATCGGGACAGGGTAACTCTGGGGCCAACGTCCTGACTTTC
V: TRBV6-5; J: TRBJ1-5; D: TRBD1; size: -; CDR3: CASSRGGAYQPQHF; DNA: TGTGCCAGCAGTCGAGGGGGCGCATATCAGCCCCAGCATTTT
V: TRBV7-2; J: TRBJ1-6; D: -; size: -; CDR3: CASSQNSPLHF; DNA: TGTGCCAGCAGCCAAAATTCACCCCTCCACTTT
V: TRBV13; J: TRBJ1-2; D: -; size: -; CDR3: CASSLGLEGGRENYGYTF; DNA: TGTGCCAGCAGCTTAGGTTTGGAGGGGGGACGGGAAAACTATGGCTACACCTTC
V: TRBV19; J: TRBJ1-1; D: -; size: -; CDR3: CASSIYGNTEAFF; DNA: TGTGCCAGTAGTATATATGGGAACACTGAAGCTTTCTTT
V: TRBV11-2; J: TRBJ2-6; D: -; size: -; CDR3: CASSLTGDNSGANVLTF; DNA: TGTGCCAGCAGCTTAACCGGGGATAACTCTGGGGCCAACGTCCTGACTTTC
V: TRBV7-2; J: TRBJ1-2; D: -; size: -; CDR3: CASSLAGDGGGYTF; DNA: TGTGCCAGCAGCTTAGCAGGGGATGGGGGTGGCTACACCTTC
V: TRBV6-4; J: TRBJ2-1; D: TRBD1; size: -; CDR3: CASSNGPGQVNNEQFF; DNA: TGTGCCAGCAGCAATGGTCCGGGACAGGTGAACAATGAGCAGTTCTTC
V: TRBV18; J: TRBJ1-3; D: -; size: -; CDR3: CASSPDTSGNTIYF; DNA: TGTGCCAGCTCACCCGACACCTCTGGAAACACCATATATTTT
V: TRBV6-1; J: TRBJ2-5; D: -; size: -; CDR3: CASIDSGGFQETQYF; DNA: TGTGCCAGCATCGATAGTGGGGGGTTCCAGGAGACCCAGTACTTC
V: TRBV6-6; J: TRBJ1-5; D: -; size: -; CDR3: CASSYSGGPRGQPQHF; DNA: TGTGCCAGCAGTTACTCGGGAGGGCCAAGGGGTCAGCCCCAGCATTTT
V: TRBV6-1; J: TRBJ2-1; D: -; size: -; CDR3: CASSESGQFGNEQFF; DNA: TGTGCCAGCAGTGAAAGTGGCCAGTTCGGCAATGAGCAGTTCTTC
V: TRBV7-6; J: TRBJ2-2; D: TRBD2; size: -; CDR3: CASSPPLAGSTGELFF; DNA: TGTGCCAGCAGCCCCCCACTAGCGGGATCCACCGGGGAGCTGTTTTTT
V: TRBV5-1; J: TRBJ1-5; D: TRBD1; size: -; CDR3: CASSESVGTAPQPQHF; DNA: TGCGCCAGCAGCGAGTCGGTGGGGACAGCCCCTCAGCCCCAGCATTTT
V: TRBV18; J: TRBJ1-1; D: -; size: once; CDR3: CASSPLSENTEAFF; DNA: TGTGCCAGCTCACCACTTTCGGAGAACACTGAAGCTTTCTTT
V: TRBV14; J: TRBJ2-2; D: -; size: once; CDR3: CASSYGLNTGELFF; DNA: TGTGCCAGCAGCTATGGTCTAAACACCGGGGAGCTGTTTTTT
V: TRBV7-7; J: TRBJ2-3; D: -; size: -; CDR3: CASSFPLKADTQYF; DNA: TGTGCCAGCAGCTTCCCCCTGAAAGCAGATACGCAGTATTTT
V: TRBV6-6; J: TRBJ2-7; D: -; size: -; CDR3: CASSYSGQPASYEQYF; DNA: TGTGCCAGCAGTTACTCAGGGCAGCCTGCTTCCTACGAGCAGTACTTC
V: TRBV19; J: TRBJ2-7; D: -; size: -; CDR3: CASRAFPGSYEQYF; DNA: TGTGCCAGTAGAGCCTTCCCGGGCTCCTACGAGCAGTACTTC
V: TRBV6-6; J: TRBJ2-7; D: TRBD1; size: -; CDR3: CASSYTADRAYEQYF; DNA: TGTGCCAGCAGTTACACAGCGGACAGGGCCTACGAGCAGTACTTC
V: TRBV6-6; J: TRBJ1-4; D: TRBD1; size: once; CDR3: CASSAPGQGREKLFF; DNA: TGTGCCAGCAGTGCGCCAGGACAGGGCCGGGAAAAACTGTTTTTT
V: TRBV28; J: TRBJ2-1; D: TRBD2; size: -; CDR3: CASLAGPNNEQFF; DNA: TGTGCCAGTCTAGCGGGACCGAACAATGAGCAGTTCTTC
V: TRBV6-1; J: TRBJ2-3; D: -; size: -; CDR3: CASSEYLAGQRVDTQYF; DNA: TGTGCCAGCAGTGAATACTTGGCAGGCCAGAGGGTAGATACGCAGTATTTT
V: TRBV9; J: TRBJ1-2; D: -; size: -; CDR3: CASSVELNYGYTF; DNA: TGTGCCAGCAGCGTAGAATTAAACTATGGCTACACCTTC
V: TRBV5-1; J: TRBJ1-3; D: TRBD1; size: once; CDR3: CAIGASTGTGGVGSGNTIYF; DNA: TGCGCCATCGGAGCTTCCACCGGGACAGGGGGCGTAGGGTCCGGGAACACCATATATTTT
V: TRBV7-9; J: TRBJ1-1; D: -; size: -; CDR3: CASSLVGGGTEAFF; DNA: TGTGCCAGCAGCTTAGTCGGGGGTGGCACTGAAGCTTTCTTT
V: TRBV18; J: TRBJ2-5; D: -; size: -; CDR3: CASSPGAGRQETQYF; DNA: TGTGCCAGCTCACCAGGTGCGGGACGTCAAGAGACCCAGTACTTC
V: TRBV5-1; J: TRBJ1-6; D: TRBD1; size: -; CDR3: CASRDERTGRNSPLHF; DNA: TGCGCCAGCAGGGATGAGAGGACAGGGAGGAATTCACCCCTCCACTTT